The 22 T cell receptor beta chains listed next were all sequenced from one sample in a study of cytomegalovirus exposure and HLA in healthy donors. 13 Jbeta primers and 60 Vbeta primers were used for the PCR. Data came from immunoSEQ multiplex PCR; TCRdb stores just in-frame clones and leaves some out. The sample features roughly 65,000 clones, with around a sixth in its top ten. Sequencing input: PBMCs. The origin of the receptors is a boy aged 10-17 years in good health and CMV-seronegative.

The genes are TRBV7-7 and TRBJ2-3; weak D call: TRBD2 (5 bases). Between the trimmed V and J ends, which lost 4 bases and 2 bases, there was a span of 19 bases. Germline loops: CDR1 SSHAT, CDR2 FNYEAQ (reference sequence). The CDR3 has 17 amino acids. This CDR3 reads CASSSAKTPTNTDTQYF. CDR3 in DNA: TGTGCCAGCAGCTCCGCCAAGACCCCGACTAACACAGATACGCAGTATTTT.

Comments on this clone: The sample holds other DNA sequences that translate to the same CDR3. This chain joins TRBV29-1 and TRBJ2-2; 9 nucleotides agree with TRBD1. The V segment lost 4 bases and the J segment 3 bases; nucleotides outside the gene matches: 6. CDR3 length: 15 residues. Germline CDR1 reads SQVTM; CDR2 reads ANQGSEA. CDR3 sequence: CSVGGGQGYTGELFF. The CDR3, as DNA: TGCAGCGTTGGTGGGGGACAGGGCTACACCGGGGAGCTGTTTTTT.

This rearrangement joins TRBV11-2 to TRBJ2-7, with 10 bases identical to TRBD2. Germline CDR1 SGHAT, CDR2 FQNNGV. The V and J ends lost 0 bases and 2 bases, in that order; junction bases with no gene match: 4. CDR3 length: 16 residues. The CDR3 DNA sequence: TGTGCCAGCAGCTTAGAGATTAGCGGGAGGCCCTACGAGCAGTACTTC. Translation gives CASSLEISGRPYEQYF.

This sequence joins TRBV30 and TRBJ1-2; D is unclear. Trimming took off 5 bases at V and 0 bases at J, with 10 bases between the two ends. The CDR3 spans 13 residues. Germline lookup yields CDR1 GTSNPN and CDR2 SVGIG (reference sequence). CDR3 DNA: TGTGCCTGGGCCCGGTCCCCTAACTATGGCTACACCTTC. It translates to CAWARSPNYGYTF.

CDR3 amino acids: CASRPRTGPNYGYTF. CDR3 DNA sequence: TGTGCCAGCAGACCAAGGACAGGGCCTAACTATGGCTACACCTTC. V is TRBV5-4 and J is TRBJ1-2; 8 positions agree with TRBD1. The V and J ends lost 5 bases and 0 bases, in that order; junction bases with no gene match: 6. Germline CDR1 and CDR2: SGHNT and YYREEE (reference sequence). The CDR3 loop spans 15 amino acids.

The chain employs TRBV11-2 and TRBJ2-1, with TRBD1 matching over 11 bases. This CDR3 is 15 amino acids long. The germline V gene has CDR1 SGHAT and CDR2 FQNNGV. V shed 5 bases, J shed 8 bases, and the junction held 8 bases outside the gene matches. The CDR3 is CASSVPGQGEHEQFF. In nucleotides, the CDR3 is TGTGCCAGCAGCGTTCCGGGACAGGGGGAGCATGAGCAGTTCTTC.

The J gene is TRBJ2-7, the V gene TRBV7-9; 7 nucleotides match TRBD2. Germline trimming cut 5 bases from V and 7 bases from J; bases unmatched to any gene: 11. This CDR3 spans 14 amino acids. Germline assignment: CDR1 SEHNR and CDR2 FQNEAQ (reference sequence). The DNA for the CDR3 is TGTGCCAGCAGCGTGGGGAGGGTTCTCGGGGAGCAGTACTTC. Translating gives CASSVGRVLGEQYF.

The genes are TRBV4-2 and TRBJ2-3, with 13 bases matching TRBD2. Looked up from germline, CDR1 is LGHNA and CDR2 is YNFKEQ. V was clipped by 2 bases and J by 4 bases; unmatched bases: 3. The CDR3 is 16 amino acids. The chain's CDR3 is CASSQTSGRAADTQYF. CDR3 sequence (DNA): TGTGCCAGCAGCCAAACTAGCGGGAGGGCCGCAGATACGCAGTATTTT.

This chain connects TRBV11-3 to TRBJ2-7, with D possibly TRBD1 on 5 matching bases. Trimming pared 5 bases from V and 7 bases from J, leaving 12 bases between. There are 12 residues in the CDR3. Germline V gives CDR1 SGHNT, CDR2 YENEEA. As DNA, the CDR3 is TGTGCCAGCAGCCAGACTGACAGAGAGCAGTACTTC. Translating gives CASSQTDREQYF.

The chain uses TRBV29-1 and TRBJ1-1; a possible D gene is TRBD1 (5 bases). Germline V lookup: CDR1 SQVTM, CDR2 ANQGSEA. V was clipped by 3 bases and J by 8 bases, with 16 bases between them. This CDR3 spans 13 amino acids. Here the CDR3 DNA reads TGCAGCGTTGAGAGGGCGGGGGGAGGAGAAGCTTTCTTT. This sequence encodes CSVERAGGGEAFF.

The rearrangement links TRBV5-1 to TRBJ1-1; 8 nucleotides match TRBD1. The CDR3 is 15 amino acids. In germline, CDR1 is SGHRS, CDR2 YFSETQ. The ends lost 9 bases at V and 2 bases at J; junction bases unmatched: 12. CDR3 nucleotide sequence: TGCGCCACCGGCCCCCAGGGGGCCTCCAACACTGAAGCTTTCTTT. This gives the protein CATGPQGASNTEAFF.

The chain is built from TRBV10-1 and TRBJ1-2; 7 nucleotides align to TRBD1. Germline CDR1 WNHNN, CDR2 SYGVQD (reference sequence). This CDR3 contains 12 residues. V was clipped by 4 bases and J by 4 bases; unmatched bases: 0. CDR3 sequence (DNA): TGCGCCAGCAGTGGGGACAGCTATGGCTACACCTTC. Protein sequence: CASSGDSYGYTF.

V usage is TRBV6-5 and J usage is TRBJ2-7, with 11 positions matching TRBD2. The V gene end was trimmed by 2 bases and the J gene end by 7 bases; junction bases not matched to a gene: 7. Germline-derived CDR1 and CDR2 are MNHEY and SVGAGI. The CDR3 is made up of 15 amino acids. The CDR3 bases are TGTGCCAGCAGTTACATAGCGGGAGGGCCGGTGGAGCAGTACTTC. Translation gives CASSYIAGGPVEQYF.

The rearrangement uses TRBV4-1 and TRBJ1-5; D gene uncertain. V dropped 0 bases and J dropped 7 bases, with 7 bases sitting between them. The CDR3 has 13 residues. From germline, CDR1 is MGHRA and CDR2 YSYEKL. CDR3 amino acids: CASSQELRQPQHF. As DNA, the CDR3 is TGCGCCAGCAGCCAAGAATTGAGGCAGCCCCAGCATTTT.

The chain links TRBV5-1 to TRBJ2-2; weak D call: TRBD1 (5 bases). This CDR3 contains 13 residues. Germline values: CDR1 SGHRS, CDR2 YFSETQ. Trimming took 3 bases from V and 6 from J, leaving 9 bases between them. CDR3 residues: CASSSTVAGELFF. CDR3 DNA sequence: TGCGCCAGCAGCTCGACAGTGGCCGGGGAGCTGTTTTTT. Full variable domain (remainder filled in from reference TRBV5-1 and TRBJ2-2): KAGVTQTPRYLIKTRGQQVTLSCSPISGHRSVSWYQQTPGQGLQFLFEYFSETQRNKGNFPGRFSGRQFSNSRSEMNVSTLELGDSALYLCASSSTVAGELFFGEGSRLTVL.

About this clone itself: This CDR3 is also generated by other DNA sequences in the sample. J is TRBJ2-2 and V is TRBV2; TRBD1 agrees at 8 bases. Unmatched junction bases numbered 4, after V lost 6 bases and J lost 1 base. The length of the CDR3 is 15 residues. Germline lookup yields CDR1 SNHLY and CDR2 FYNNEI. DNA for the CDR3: TGTGCCAGCAGGCCCGGGACAGGGAACACCGGGGAGCTGTTTTTT. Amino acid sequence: CASRPGTGNTGELFF. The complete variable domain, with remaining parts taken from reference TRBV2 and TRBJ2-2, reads EPEVTQTPSHQVTQMGQEVILRCVPISNHLYFYWYRQILGQKVEFLVSFYNNEISEKSEIFDDQFSVERPDGSNFTLKIRSTKLEDSAMYFCASRPGTGNTGELFFGEGSRLTVL.

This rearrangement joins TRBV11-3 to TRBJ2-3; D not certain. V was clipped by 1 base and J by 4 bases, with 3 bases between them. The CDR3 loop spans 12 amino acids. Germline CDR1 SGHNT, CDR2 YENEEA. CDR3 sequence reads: CASSLGPDTQYF. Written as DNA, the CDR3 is TGTGCCAGCAGCTTAGGGCCAGATACGCAGTATTTT.

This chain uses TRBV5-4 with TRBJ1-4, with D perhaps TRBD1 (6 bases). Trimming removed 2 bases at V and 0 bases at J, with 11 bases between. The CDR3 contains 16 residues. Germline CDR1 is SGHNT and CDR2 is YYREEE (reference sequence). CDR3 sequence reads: CASSLQGRTTNEKLFF. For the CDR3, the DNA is TGTGCCAGCAGCTTACAGGGCCGCACAACTAATGAAAAACTGTTTTTT.

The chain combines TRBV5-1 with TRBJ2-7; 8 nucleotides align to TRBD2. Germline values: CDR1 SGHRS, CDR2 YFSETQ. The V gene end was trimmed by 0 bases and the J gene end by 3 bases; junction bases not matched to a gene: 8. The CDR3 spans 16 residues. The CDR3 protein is CASSLGGMRGDYEQYF. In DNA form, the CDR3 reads TGCGCCAGCAGCTTGGGGGGTATGCGGGGGGACTACGAGCAGTACTTC.

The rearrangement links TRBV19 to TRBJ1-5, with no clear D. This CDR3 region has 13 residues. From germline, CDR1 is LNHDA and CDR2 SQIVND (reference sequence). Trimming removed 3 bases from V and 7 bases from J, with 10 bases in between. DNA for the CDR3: TGTGCCAGTAGTATTGGCGAGGAGCAGCCCCAGCATTTT. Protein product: CASSIGEEQPQHF.

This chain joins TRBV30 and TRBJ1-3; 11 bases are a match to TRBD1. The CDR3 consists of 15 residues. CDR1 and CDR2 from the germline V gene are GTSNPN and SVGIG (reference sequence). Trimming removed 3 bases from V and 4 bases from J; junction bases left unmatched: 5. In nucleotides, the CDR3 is TGTGCCTGGAGGGACAGGGGGCGCGGAGGAAACACCATATATTTT. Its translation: CAWRDRGRGGNTIYF.

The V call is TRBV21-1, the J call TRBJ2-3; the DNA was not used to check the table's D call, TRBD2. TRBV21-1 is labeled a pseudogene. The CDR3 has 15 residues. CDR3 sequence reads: CATPPTRSGTDTQYF. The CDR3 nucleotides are TGTGCCACCCCCCCGACTAGATCGGGCACAGATACGCAGTATTTT.